The clone carrying this T cell receptor beta chain was recorded only once. Data came from immunoSEQ multiplex PCR; TCRdb stores just in-frame clones and leaves some out. The sample includes tens of thousands of clones, about 88% of them seen just once. This entry comes from a study of T cell responses to AZD1222 COVID-19 vaccine. The CDR3 length is 17 residues. The ends lost 2 bases at V and 0 bases at J; junction bases unmatched: 4. Germline assignment: CDR1 MDHEN and CDR2 SYDVKM. The specimen was peripheral blood, collected on day 0 of AZD1222 vaccination. This TCR derives from an adult in good health. The rearrangement uses TRBV28 and TRBJ2-6; 7 positions match TRBD1. The CDR3 sequence is CASSLRGQISGANVLTF. CDR3 DNA sequence: TGTGCCAGCAGTTTAAGGGGACAGATCTCTGGGGCCAACGTCCTGACTTTC.